Below, 22 T cell receptor beta chains from the same sample are listed, as sequenced in a study of cytomegalovirus exposure and HLA in healthy donors. The PCR had 60 Vbeta and 13 Jbeta primers. The assay was immunoSEQ multiplex PCR, and TCRdb's table has in-frame clones only and misses some. Its table records about 51,000 clones. Sequencing was performed on PBMCs. These receptor sequences come from a man aged 35-49 years in good health and CMV-seropositive.

The V and J genes are TRBV7-9 and TRBJ1-1; 7 bases map to TRBD1. Germline V gives CDR1 SEHNR, CDR2 FQNEAQ (reference sequence). This CDR3 is 12 amino acids long. V dropped 4 bases and J dropped 8; count of bases not matched to a gene: 4. CDR3 DNA: TGTGCCAGCAGCTCCGTGGACAGGGAAGCTTTCTTT. Translating it yields CASSSVDREAFF.

The gene calls are TRBV7-9 and TRBJ1-1, with D unresolved. V dropped 1 base and J dropped 5 bases, with 14 bases sitting between them. Germline V gene data show CDR1 as SEHNR and CDR2 as FQNEAQ (reference sequence). CDR3 length: 15 residues. The CDR3 loop is CASSLGATFGTEAFF. CDR3 bases: TGTGCCAGCAGCTTAGGGGCGACCTTTGGGACTGAAGCTTTCTTT.

The V call is TRBV6-5, the J call TRBJ2-3; 12 nucleotides match TRBD2. CDR1 is MNHEY, CDR2 SVGAGI, per germline. V lost 5 bases to trimming and J lost 7 bases; unmatched junction nucleotides: 4. The CDR3 consists of 14 residues. CDR3 sequence reads: CASSLAGGPNTQYF. CDR3 bases: TGTGCCAGCAGTCTAGCGGGAGGGCCGAATACGCAGTATTTT.

The gene calls are TRBV6-1 and TRBJ2-2; no definite D call. In germline, CDR1 is MNHNS, CDR2 SASEGT. The ends were cut back, 0 bases at V and 3 bases at J, with 5 bases in the middle. The CDR3 has 14 residues. CDR3 bases: TGTGCCAGCAGTGAAGCCACTGACACCGGGGAGCTGTTTTTT. It yields the protein CASSEATDTGELFF.

The chain has TRBV7-2 and TRBJ1-2; D is undetermined. This CDR3 comprises 13 residues. Trimming removed 5 bases at V and 6 bases at J, with 13 bases between. Per germline, CDR1 SGHTA and CDR2 FQGNSA. In DNA, the CDR3 is TGTGCCAGCAGCCGTAATAGTGACAATGGCTACACCTTC. Residues: CASSRNSDNGYTF.

The chain couples TRBV4-2 to TRBJ2-5; TRBD2 matches 11 bases. Germline V gives CDR1 LGHNA, CDR2 YNFKEQ. The CDR3 extends over 16 amino acids. V shed 1 base and J 3 bases; nucleotides not matched to a gene: 4. The DNA of the CDR3 is TGTGCCAGCAGCCAAGGTTTGGGACTAGCGGAAGAGACCCAGTACTTC. Protein product: CASSQGLGLAEETQYF.

V is TRBV6-1 and J is TRBJ2-7, with 8 nucleotides matching TRBD2. Trimming removed 2 bases from V and 3 bases from J; junction bases left unmatched: 6. This CDR3 has 15 residues. Germline lookup yields CDR1 MNHNS and CDR2 SASEGT. Here the CDR3 DNA reads TGTGCCAGCAGTGAAAGCAGCGGGAGCGTCTACGAGCAGTACTTC. It yields the protein CASSESSGSVYEQYF.

The CDR3 coding sequence is TGTGCCAGCAGCCCCAACCTCTTAAGCTCTAGCACAGATACGCAGTATTTT. This codes for CASSPNLLSSSTDTQYF. The gene calls are TRBV27 and TRBJ2-3; unclear D gene. This CDR3 has 17 residues. Trimming shortened V by 6 bases and J by 0 bases, and 19 bases separated the two germline ends. The V gene's germline CDR1 is MNHEY and CDR2 SMNVEV (reference sequence).

The chain couples TRBV30 to TRBJ2-7; D is perhaps TRBD2 (5 bases). Germline V gene lookup returns CDR1 GTSNPN and CDR2 SVGIG (reference sequence). CDR3 length equals 11 residues. V dropped 4 bases and J dropped 5 bases, with 9 bases sitting between them. CDR3 region: CAWKRRDEQYF. The CDR3, as DNA: TGTGCCTGGAAGCGGAGAGACGAGCAGTACTTC.

V and J are TRBV6-6 and TRBJ2-1; TRBD2 matches at 9 bases. Germline trimming cut 5 bases from V and 2 bases from J; bases unmatched to any gene: 7. The germline gives CDR1 MNHNY, CDR2 SVGAGI (reference sequence). The CDR3 covers 16 residues. CDR3 sequence reads: CASSHLAGEPYNEQFF. DNA for the CDR3: TGTGCCAGCAGTCATTTAGCGGGAGAACCCTACAATGAGCAGTTCTTC.

The rearrangement uses TRBV5-4 and TRBJ1-2; 9 nucleotides match TRBD1. Germline CDR1 SGHNT, CDR2 YYREEE (reference sequence). The CDR3 is 14 amino acids. The ends lost 4 bases at V and 6 bases at J; junction bases unmatched: 7. The CDR3: CASSRYRGPDGYTF. Here the CDR3 DNA reads TGTGCCAGCAGCCGTTACAGGGGGCCAGATGGCTACACCTTC.

V is TRBV14 and J is TRBJ1-1; D is ambiguous. This CDR3 has 14 amino acids. Trimming shortened V by 1 base and J by 3 bases, and 9 bases separated the two germline ends. Germline CDR1 is SGHDN and CDR2 is FVKESK. The CDR3 spells CASSQVLAYTEAFF. CDR3 in DNA: TGTGCCAGCAGCCAAGTTCTGGCTTACACTGAAGCTTTCTTT.

The V and J genes are TRBV5-1 and TRBJ2-3, with a possible D match to TRBD1 (6 bases). V gave up 4 bases and J gave up 2 bases, with 8 bases separating them. The germline V gene encodes CDR1 SGHRS and CDR2 YFSETQ. The CDR3 is made up of 13 amino acids. CDR3 in DNA: TGCGCCAGCAGCCGACAGGACACAGATACGCAGTATTTT. Protein: CASSRQDTDTQYF.

The chain uses TRBV11-2 and TRBJ1-1; D unresolved. CDR1 SGHAT and CDR2 FQNNGV come from the germline V gene. The CDR3 loop spans 13 amino acids. Trimming left V 3 bases short and J 10 bases short, with 15 bases between. In DNA form, the CDR3 reads TGTGCCAGCAGCTTCGAGGGAGGCTTGGGAGCTTTCTTT. Translating it yields CASSFEGGLGAFF.

The V gene is TRBV19, the J gene TRBJ2-6; D is ambiguous. Trimming stripped 3 bases from V and 0 bases from J, with 9 bases between. CDR1 and CDR2 from the germline V gene are LNHDA and SQIVND (reference sequence). CDR3 length: 16 amino acids. The CDR3 reads CASSISQVSGANVLTF. For the CDR3, the DNA is TGTGCCAGTAGTATCAGCCAGGTCTCTGGGGCCAACGTCCTGACTTTC. Supplemented by reference TRBV19 and TRBJ2-6, the full variable domain reads DGGITQSPKYLFRKEGQNVTLSCEQNLNHDAMYWYRQDPGQGLRLIYYSQIVNDFQKGDIAEGYSVSREKKESFPLTVTSAQKNPTAFYLCASSISQVSGANVLTFGAGSRLTVL.

The chain uses TRBV21-1 and TRBJ2-2; the listed D gene, TRBD2, was not tested against the DNA. TRBV21-1 is designated a pseudogene. The length of the CDR3 is 16 residues. CDR3 sequence: CASSKACLRVTGELFF. The CDR3 bases are TGTGCCAGCAGCAAAGCCTGTCTGCGGGTCACCGGGGAGCTGTTTTTT.

The chain recombines TRBV15 with TRBJ2-7, with D possibly TRBD2 on 7 matching bases. The V gene lost 1 base and the J gene lost 2 bases, with 12 bases spanning the gap. The length of the CDR3 is 15 residues. Looked up from germline, CDR1 is LNHNV and CDR2 is YYDKDF (reference sequence). CDR3 nucleotides: TGTGCCACCAGCAGAGGTCCCGGGGGGCCCTACGAGCAGTACTTC. This sequence encodes CATSRGPGGPYEQYF.

V is TRBV6-5 and J is TRBJ1-1; D not certain. The CDR3 runs 13 residues. Trimming took off 5 bases at V and 0 bases at J, with 7 bases between the two ends. In germline, CDR1 is MNHEY, CDR2 SVGAGI. CDR3 sequence (DNA): TGTGCCAGCAGTAGAGTCATGAACACTGAAGCTTTCTTT. As protein: CASSRVMNTEAFF.

The chain carries TRBV9 and TRBJ2-5; TRBD2 aligns across 11 bases. This CDR3 is 18 amino acids long. CDR1 is SGDLS and CDR2 is YYNGEE in the germline V gene. Trimming at V came to 0 bases and at J to 2 bases, leaving 9 bases not matched to a gene. CDR3 region: CASSVASATSGAQETQYF. The CDR3 nucleotides are TGTGCCAGCAGCGTAGCCTCCGCGACTAGCGGGGCACAAGAGACCCAGTACTTC.

This chain links TRBV28 with TRBJ1-2; possibly TRBD1 for D (5 bases). V was trimmed by 11 bases and J by 4 bases, leaving 29 bases between them. The CDR3 is made up of 17 amino acids. Germline CDR1 reads MDHEN; CDR2 reads SYDVKM. CDR3 sequence (DNA): TGTGCCGGCACTACCCAGGGAATACGGCTTGAACCCTATGGCTACACCTTC. It encodes CAGTTQGIRLEPYGYTF.

This chain connects TRBV7-3 to TRBJ2-5; 9 bases are a match to TRBD2. Germline CDR1 is SGHTA and CDR2 is FQGTGA. Trimming took 5 bases from V and 7 from J; bases not matched to a gene: 8. CDR3 length equals 14 residues. CDR3 sequence reads: CASSLSGGARTQYF. The CDR3 region has the DNA TGTGCCAGCAGCCTTAGCGGGGGTGCGCGGACCCAGTACTTC.

The chain joins TRBV5-6 to TRBJ1-5, with D tentatively TRBD1 (6 bases). The CDR3 loop spans 16 amino acids. Germline assignment: CDR1 SGHDT and CDR2 YYEEEE. Between the trimmed V and J ends, which lost 2 bases and 1 base, there was a span of 13 bases. CDR3 amino acids: CASSFGGGWSNQPQHF. The CDR3 region has the DNA TGTGCCAGCAGCTTCGGTGGGGGCTGGAGCAATCAGCCCCAGCATTTT.